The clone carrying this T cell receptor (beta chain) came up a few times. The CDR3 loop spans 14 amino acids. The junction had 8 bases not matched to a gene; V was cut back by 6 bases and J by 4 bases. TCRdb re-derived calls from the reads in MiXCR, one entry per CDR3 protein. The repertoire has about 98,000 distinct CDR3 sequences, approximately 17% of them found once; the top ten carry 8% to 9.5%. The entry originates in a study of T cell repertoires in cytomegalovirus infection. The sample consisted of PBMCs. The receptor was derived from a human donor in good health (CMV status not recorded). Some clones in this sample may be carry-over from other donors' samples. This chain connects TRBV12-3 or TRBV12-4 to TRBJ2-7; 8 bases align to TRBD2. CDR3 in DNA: TGTGCCAGCAGACCCGGGGGGGGCCGATACGAGCAGTACTTC. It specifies CASRPGGGRYEQYF.